The source of this T cell receptor (beta chain) is a study of blood T cells in healthy people across ages. V gave up 3 bases and J gave up 2 bases, with 14 bases separating them. CDR1 is MDHEN and CDR2 is SYDVKM in the germline V gene. The CDR3 contains 16 residues. This clonotype was picked up many times. The authors ran a second PCR of roughly 6 to 11 cycles using a sample-barcoded 5' primer and a J-beta primer mix. The template-switch adaptor, which had 12 random nucleotides, put a tag on each cDNA molecule. In TCRdb, the 5' RACE reads were re-called with MiXCR into one record per CDR3 protein. Of hundreds of thousands of distinct CDR3 sequences listed, less than 40% were seen once; the top ten hold 15%.

The sequencing input was blood. This TCR was sampled from a woman over 75 in good health. V usage is TRBV28 and J usage is TRBJ2-1; D remains ambiguous. CDR3 loop: CASSLVGNPTYNEQFF. In DNA form, the CDR3 reads TGTGCCAGCAGTTTGGTTGGTAACCCGACCTACAATGAGCAGTTCTTC.